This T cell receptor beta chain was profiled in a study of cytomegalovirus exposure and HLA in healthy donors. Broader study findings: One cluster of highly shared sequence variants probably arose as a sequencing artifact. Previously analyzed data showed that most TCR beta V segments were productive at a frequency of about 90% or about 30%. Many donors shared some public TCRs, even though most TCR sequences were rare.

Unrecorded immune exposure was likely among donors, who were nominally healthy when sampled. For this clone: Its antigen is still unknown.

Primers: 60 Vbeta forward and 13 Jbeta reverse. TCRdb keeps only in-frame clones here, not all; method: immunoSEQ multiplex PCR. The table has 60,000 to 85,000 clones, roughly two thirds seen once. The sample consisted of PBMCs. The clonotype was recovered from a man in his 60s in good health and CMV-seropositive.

CDR3 DNA: TGTGCCATCAGTGGGAGCGGGAGAGACACCGGGGAGCTGTTTTTT. Its translation is CAISGSGRDTGELFF. The chain is built from TRBV10-3 and TRBJ2-2; 8 bases align to TRBD2. Germline V gene data show CDR1 as ENHRY and CDR2 as SYGVKD. With 4 bases clipped from V and 3 bases from J, the junction kept 4 bases outside the gene matches. This CDR3 is 15 amino acids long.